The clone carrying this T cell receptor (beta chain) was detected only a few times. The antigen is unknown. Germline CDR1 SGHDT, CDR2 YYEEEE. J lost 3 bases, V lost 6 bases, and 10 bases had no gene match. This CDR3 has 15 residues. These data belong to a study of shared clonotypes between healthy human individuals. Study-level results: Naive subsets, compared against memory subsets, generally had larger estimated richness values. It was the non-shared clonotypes that had lower generation probabilities than clonotypes shared by all four donors.

TCRdb's table, derived via immunoSEQ multiplex PCR, lists solely in-frame clones and lacks some. The table has about 2.3 million clones, over 90% seen once; the top ten hold 0.39%. V gene TRBV5-6 combines with J gene TRBJ1-1, with 8 bases fitting TRBD1. The receptor was isolated from a man aged 18 to 29 in good health. Some clones in this sample may be carry-over from other donors' samples. The sequencing input was naive CD4+ T cells from PBMCs. Specified subset: CD45RA+ positively selected. This CDR3 reads CASTTPQQGDTEAFF. CDR3 DNA sequence: TGTGCCAGCACGACTCCGCAACAGGGGGACACTGAAGCTTTCTTT.